Below, 32 T cell receptor beta chains from the same sample are listed, as sequenced in a study of blood T cell repertoires in COVID-19. Here immunoSEQ multiplex PCR was the method, and the copy in TCRdb shows in-frame clones only, minus some. The data contain over 300,000 clones, around 86% of them singletons. The sample taken for sequencing was PBMCs or T cells enriched from blood (not recorded which). These receptors were collected from a woman under 30 who had recovered from COVID-19.

V gene TRBV28 combines with J gene TRBJ2-3, with TRBD2 identical over 8 bases. CDR3 length: 18 amino acids. The V and J ends lost 8 bases and 1 base, in that order; junction bases with no gene match: 17. Germline loops: CDR1 MDHEN, CDR2 SYDVKM. The CDR3 DNA sequence: TGTGCCAGCGCCCCTTTGCGGGGGGCCCCGGGGGGCACAGATACGCAGTATTTT. This translates into CASAPLRGAPGGTDTQYF.

Here the CDR3 reads CSVEFVSSPREQYF. CDR3 sequence (DNA): TGCAGCGTTGAATTTGTGTCTTCCCCGCGAGAGCAGTACTTC. V is TRBV29-1 and J is TRBJ2-7; D is unresolved. V gave up 2 bases and J gave up 7 bases, with 18 bases separating them. The CDR3 runs to 14 residues. The germline gives CDR1 SQVTM, CDR2 ANQGSEA.

The chain recombines TRBV2 with TRBJ1-5; TRBD1 is a possible D gene (6 bases). Germline CDR1 SNHLY, CDR2 FYNNEI. The CDR3 has 18 residues. V was cut by 0 bases and J by 7 bases, with 22 bases left in between. CDR3 in DNA: TGTGCCAGCAGTGAAGCGCTTCGCGGGGGCCCTCCCGGACAGCCCCAGCATTTT. It specifies CASSEALRGGPPGQPQHF.

The V gene is TRBV28, the J gene TRBJ1-1; 11 bases align to TRBD1. Germline V gene lookup returns CDR1 MDHEN and CDR2 SYDVKM. J lost 4 bases, V lost 5 bases, and 6 bases had no gene match. This CDR3 has 15 residues. The CDR3 sequence is CASSPAGTGGTEAFF. CDR3 DNA sequence: TGTGCCAGCAGTCCAGCCGGGACAGGGGGCACTGAAGCTTTCTTT.

About this clone: In the same sample, other DNA sequences code for this CDR3. V and J are TRBV18 and TRBJ1-2; weak D call: TRBD1 (5 bases). The V and J ends lost 6 bases and 2 bases respectively, with 10 bases between them. Germline assignment: CDR1 KGHSH and CDR2 LQKENI. CDR3 length: 13 amino acids. In nucleotides, the CDR3 is TGTGCCAGCTCCCCCGACAGAAACTATGGCTACACCTTC. Its translation: CASSPDRNYGYTF. Full variable domain (missing parts from reference TRBV18 and TRBJ1-2): NAGVMQNPRHLVRRRGQEARLRCSPMKGHSHVYWYRQLPEEGLKFMVYLQKENIIDESGMPKERFSAEFPKEGPSILRIQQVVRGDSAAYFCASSPDRNYGYTFGSGTRLTVV.

This sequence joins TRBV14 and TRBJ1-6; D is undetermined. Trimming took 4 bases from V and 8 from J, leaving 9 bases between them. Germline lookup yields CDR1 SGHDN and CDR2 FVKESK. The CDR3 length is 13 residues. The CDR3 coding sequence is TGTGCCAGCAGCCGAGGCGGGGATTCACCCCTCCACTTT. Its translation: CASSRGGDSPLHF. The variable domain in full, with the rest retrieved from reference TRBV14 and TRBJ1-6, is EAGVTQFPSHSVIEKGQTVTLRCDPISGHDNLYWYRRVMGKEIKFLLHFVKESKQDESGMPNNRFLAERTGGTYSTLKVQPAELEDSGVYFCASSRGGDSPLHFGNGTRLTVT.

V is TRBV12-5 and J is TRBJ2-1, with D perhaps matching TRBD1 (6 bases). This CDR3 is built from 16 residues. Trimming cost V 8 bases and J 0 bases, with 17 bases left between them. Germline lookup yields CDR1 LGHNT and CDR2 FRNRAP. Here the CDR3 DNA reads TGTGCTAGTAGACCCAGGGGAAAAGGCTCCTACAATGAGCAGTTCTTC. It specifies CASRPRGKGSYNEQFF.

J is TRBJ1-3 and V is TRBV5-1; 7 bases align to TRBD1. This CDR3 region has 13 residues. Germline V gene lookup returns CDR1 SGHRS and CDR2 YFSETQ. V trimming: 4 bases; J trimming: 7 bases; junction bases outside the gene matches: 5. In nucleotides, the CDR3 is TGCGCCAGCAGCCTCCAAGGGGGCAACACCATATATTTT. It yields the protein CASSLQGGNTIYF.

This clone was seen a single time. Other DNA sequences within the sample encode an identical CDR3. J is TRBJ2-3 and V is TRBV20-1; no clear D. The CDR3 sequence is 11 residues long. Trimming removed 5 bases at V and 4 bases at J, with 7 bases between. Germline V gene lookup returns CDR1 DFQATT and CDR2 SNEGSKA (reference sequence). For the CDR3, the DNA is TGCAGTGCTCCCAGCGCAGATACGCAGTATTTT. It translates to CSAPSADTQYF.

The rearrangement joins TRBV24-1 to TRBJ1-1; D uncertain. CDR1 is KGHDR and CDR2 is SFDVKD in the germline V gene. The CDR3 consists of 14 residues. V lost 5 bases and J lost 0, with 9 bases in between. Written as DNA, the CDR3 is TGTGCCACCAGTGGTCCTTCCGTGAACACTGAAGCTTTCTTT. It codes for CATSGPSVNTEAFF.

The rearrangement links TRBV27 to TRBJ1-3, with D uncertain. Germline V gene sequence: CDR1 MNHEY, CDR2 SMNVEV (reference sequence). The V and J ends lost 0 bases and 10 bases respectively, with 10 bases between them. This CDR3 comprises 13 residues. CDR3 region: CASSLSGVGTIYF. The CDR3 nucleotides read TGTGCCAGCAGTTTATCGGGAGTCGGAACCATATATTTT.

V is TRBV5-1 and J is TRBJ1-2, with D maybe TRBD1 (6 bases). V was pared by 6 bases and J by 6 bases, with 15 bases between. Germline V gene lookup returns CDR1 SGHRS and CDR2 YFSETQ. This CDR3 spans 13 amino acids. CDR3 DNA sequence: TGCGCCAGCACCGGGGGGGGCTGGAATGGCTACACCTTC. Its protein is CASTGGGWNGYTF.

The CDR3 sequence is CASSRQDSYEQYF. The DNA for the CDR3 is TGTGCCAGCAGTCGACAGGACTCCTACGAGCAGTACTTC. V usage is TRBV27 and J usage is TRBJ2-7; possibly TRBD1 for D (6 bases). CDR3 length: 13 residues. V was shortened by 5 bases and J by 0 bases, with 8 bases between the two germline ends. Germline V lookup: CDR1 MNHEY, CDR2 SMNVEV (reference sequence).

The chain combines TRBV18 with TRBJ1-1; 7 nucleotides agree with TRBD1. CDR1 KGHSH and CDR2 LQKENI come from the germline V gene. The trim removed 2 bases at V and 4 bases at J, leaving 7 bases unmatched. The CDR3 is 15 residues long. The CDR3 nucleotides read TGTGCCAGCTCACCAATCCTTCAGGGGGGCACTGAAGCTTTCTTT. It is translated as CASSPILQGGTEAFF.

This clone was detected only a few times. The rearrangement joins TRBV2 to TRBJ2-6; 9 nucleotides align to TRBD1. The length of the CDR3 is 14 residues. The V and J ends lost 9 bases and 3 bases, in that order; junction bases with no gene match: 3. Germline V gene data show CDR1 as SNHLY and CDR2 as FYNNEI. CDR3 region: CASYRGRGANVLTF. For the CDR3, the DNA is TGTGCCAGTTACAGGGGGCGTGGGGCCAACGTCCTGACTTTC.

This clone was counted a few times. The V gene is TRBV30, the J gene TRBJ1-5, with 9 bases lining up with TRBD1. The length of the CDR3 is 12 residues. Germline V CDR1 and CDR2: GTSNPN, SVGIG (reference sequence). V trimming: 7 bases; J trimming: 5 bases; junction bases outside the gene matches: 3. Here the CDR3 DNA reads TGTGCCTTAAGACAGGGGGATCAGCCCCAGCATTTT. This codes for CALRQGDQPQHF.

This chain joins TRBV18 and TRBJ1-3; D is perhaps TRBD1 (6 bases). The CDR3 is made up of 16 amino acids. The germline gives CDR1 KGHSH, CDR2 LQKENI. Between the trimmed V and J ends, which lost 5 bases and 0 bases, there was a span of 14 bases. Written as DNA, the CDR3 is TGTGCCAGCTCAATTCGACAGGAGAGCTCTGGAAACACCATATATTTT. Translating gives CASSIRQESSGNTIYF. Full variable domain (missing parts from reference TRBV18 and TRBJ1-3): NAGVMQNPRHLVRRRGQEARLRCSPMKGHSHVYWYRQLPEEGLKFMVYLQKENIIDESGMPKERFSAEFPKEGPSILRIQQVVRGDSAAYFCASSIRQESSGNTIYFGEGSWLTVV.

This clone appeared a few times. This chain uses TRBV4-1 with TRBJ1-1; D remains unclear. From germline, CDR1 is MGHRA and CDR2 YSYEKL. Between the trimmed V and J ends, which lost 0 bases and 0 bases, there was a span of 14 bases. The CDR3 contains 17 residues. In DNA, the CDR3 is TGCGCCAGCAGCCAAGATCCCGAGAACCGAATGAACACTGAAGCTTTCTTT. It yields the protein CASSQDPENRMNTEAFF.

V and J are TRBV5-1 and TRBJ2-3, with 7 bases fitting TRBD1. The CDR3 covers 15 residues. Germline V gene sequence: CDR1 SGHRS, CDR2 YFSETQ. Trimming removed 0 bases from V and 5 bases from J; junction bases left unmatched: 6. CDR3 DNA: TGCGCCAGCAGCTTGGTGACAGGGAGTGGAGATACGCAGTATTTT. This encodes CASSLVTGSGDTQYF.

CDR3 coding DNA: TGTGCCAGCAGCCACCACACCGGGACAGGGGTTAGTGGCAATCAGCCCCAGCATTTT. Amino acid sequence: CASSHHTGTGVSGNQPQHF. The rearrangement links TRBV4-2 to TRBJ1-5, with TRBD1 identical over 10 bases. This CDR3 spans 19 amino acids. From germline, CDR1 is LGHNA and CDR2 YNFKEQ. Trimming at V came to 3 bases and at J to 2 bases, leaving 13 bases not matched to a gene.

CDR3 DNA: TGTGCCAGCAGCCCCTCCGGGACAGGGAGGGAAAAACTGTTTTTT. This sequence encodes CASSPSGTGREKLFF. This chain connects TRBV28 to TRBJ1-4, with 9 bases identical to TRBD1. The CDR3 sequence is 15 residues long. V dropped 6 bases and J dropped 8; count of bases not matched to a gene: 10. CDR1 MDHEN and CDR2 SYDVKM come from the germline V gene.

There are a few counts of this clone. The CDR3 loop is CASSFRHSYEQYF. The CDR3 nucleotides read TGTGCCAGCAGCTTCCGACACTCCTACGAGCAGTACTTC. V gene TRBV11-2 combines with J gene TRBJ2-7; no firm D call. Trimming shortened V by 3 bases and J by 0 bases, and 6 bases separated the two germline ends. This CDR3 has 13 residues. Germline loops: CDR1 SGHAT, CDR2 FQNNGV.

V is TRBV6-5 and J is TRBJ1-1; D uncertain. The germline V and J ends were trimmed by 2 bases and 1 base, with 5 bases remaining between them. Germline V gives CDR1 MNHEY, CDR2 SVGAGI. The CDR3 is 13 residues long. CDR3 amino acids: CASSYEGNTEAFF. CDR3 bases: TGTGCCAGCAGTTACGAGGGGAACACTGAAGCTTTCTTT.

The J gene is TRBJ2-3, the V gene TRBV10-3; the D is unclear. Germline V gene lookup returns CDR1 ENHRY and CDR2 SYGVKD. V lost 3 bases, J lost 0 bases, and 13 bases lay in between. The CDR3 covers 16 residues. The CDR3 bases are TGTGCCATCAGTGAACTCAAGAGTAGAAGCACAGATACGCAGTATTTT. It yields the protein CAISELKSRSTDTQYF.

The chain combines TRBV19 with TRBJ2-5, with 13 bases identical to TRBD2. From germline, CDR1 is LNHDA and CDR2 SQIVND (reference sequence). The V segment lost 5 bases and the J segment 2 bases; nucleotides outside the gene matches: 5. This CDR3 is built from 16 residues. The CDR3 DNA follows: TGTGCCAGTAGTCTCACTAGCGGGGGGGGGCAAGAGACCCAGTACTTC. This codes for CASSLTSGGGQETQYF.

The chain couples TRBV24-1 to TRBJ2-3; the match to TRBD1 covers 8 bases. Germline CDR1 reads KGHDR; CDR2 reads SFDVKD. Unmatched junction bases numbered 4, after V lost 3 bases and J lost 0 bases. The CDR3 covers 16 residues. CDR3 sequence reads: CATSDRTGSSTDTQYF. CDR3 coding DNA: TGTGCCACCAGTGATCGGACAGGGTCTAGCACAGATACGCAGTATTTT.

This clone has just a few counts. V and J are TRBV3-1 (or the pseudogene TRBV3-2) and TRBJ1-6; D ambiguous. The V gene's germline CDR1 is LGHDT and CDR2 YNNKEL (reference sequence). The CDR3 is made up of 19 amino acids. Trimming shortened V by 0 bases and J by 9 bases, and 24 bases separated the two germline ends. The CDR3 DNA reads as TGTGCCAGCAGCCAAGATCTAGTGGGCGGCTTTTCGGGAGGTTCACCCCTCCACTTT. The encoded protein is CASSQDLVGGFSGGSPLHF.

The chain is built from TRBV11-2 and TRBJ2-1; 11 nucleotides agree with TRBD1. The CDR3 totals 14 residues. V was clipped by 4 bases and J by 8 bases; unmatched bases: 4. The V gene's germline CDR1 is SGHAT and CDR2 FQNNGV. This CDR3 is CASSSRTGGDEQFF. The CDR3 DNA reads TGTGCCAGCAGCTCCAGGACAGGGGGCGATGAGCAGTTCTTC.

The chain couples TRBV24-1 to TRBJ1-2; D remains unclear. Germline lookup yields CDR1 KGHDR and CDR2 SFDVKD. Deletions cut 7 bases from V and 4 bases from J, with 9 bases between. The CDR3 runs 12 residues. CDR3: CATSETGYGYTF. The CDR3 nucleotides read TGTGCCACCAGCGAGACGGGCTATGGCTACACCTTC.

The sample holds a few counts of this clone. The rearrangement links TRBV7-9 to TRBJ2-7, with TRBD1 matching over 7 bases. Trimming at V came to 4 bases and at J to 4 bases, leaving 7 bases not matched to a gene. This CDR3 comprises 14 residues. Germline V gene data show CDR1 as SEHNR and CDR2 as FQNEAQ (reference sequence). The CDR3 region is CASSSRDRAYEQYF. CDR3 bases: TGTGCCAGCAGCTCCCGGGACAGAGCTTACGAGCAGTACTTC.

V gene TRBV13 combines with J gene TRBJ2-7; perhaps TRBD2 as D (6 bases). Trimming stripped 5 bases from V and 3 bases from J, with 14 bases between. The germline V gene encodes CDR1 PRHDT and CDR2 FYEKMQ (reference sequence). This CDR3 has 14 residues. The DNA of the CDR3 is TGTGCCAGCAGCCCGGGGGTGGGCCGCTACGAGCAGTACTTC. Translation gives CASSPGVGRYEQYF.

CDR3 DNA: TGCGCCAGCAGCCGGGCCCAGGGAAGTTCACCCCTCCACTTT. It codes for CASSRAQGSSPLHF. The chain is built from TRBV4-1 and TRBJ1-6; perhaps TRBD1 as D (5 bases). V was cut by 4 bases and J by 9 bases, with 13 bases left in between. This CDR3 spans 14 amino acids. Germline V CDR1 and CDR2: MGHRA, YSYEKL.